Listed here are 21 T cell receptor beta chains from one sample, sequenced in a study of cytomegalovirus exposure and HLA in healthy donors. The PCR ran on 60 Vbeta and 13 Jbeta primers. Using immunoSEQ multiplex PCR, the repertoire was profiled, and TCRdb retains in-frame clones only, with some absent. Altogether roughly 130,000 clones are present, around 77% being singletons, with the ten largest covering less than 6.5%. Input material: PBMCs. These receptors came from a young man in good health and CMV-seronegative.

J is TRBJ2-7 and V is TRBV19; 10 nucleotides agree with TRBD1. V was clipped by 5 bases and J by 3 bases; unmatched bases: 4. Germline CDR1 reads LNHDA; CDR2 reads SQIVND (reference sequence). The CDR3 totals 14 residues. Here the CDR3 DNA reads TGTGCCAGTAGTCCTGGGACAGGGGACTACGAGCAGTACTTC. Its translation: CASSPGTGDYEQYF.

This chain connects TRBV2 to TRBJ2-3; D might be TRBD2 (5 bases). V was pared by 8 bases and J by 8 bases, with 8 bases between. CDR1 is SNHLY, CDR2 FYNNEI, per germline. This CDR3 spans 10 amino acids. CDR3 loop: CASGSPTQYF. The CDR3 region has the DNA TGTGCCAGCGGGAGTCCTACGCAGTATTTT. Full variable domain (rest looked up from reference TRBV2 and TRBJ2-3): EPEVTQTPSHQVTQMGQEVILRCVPISNHLYFYWYRQILGQKVEFLVSFYNNEISEKSEIFDDQFSVERPDGSNFTLKIRSTKLEDSAMYFCASGSPTQYFGPGTRLTVL.

The CDR3: CASSPNRGESPQHF. Here the CDR3 DNA reads TGTGCCAGCTCTCCAAATAGGGGCGAGTCGCCCCAGCATTTT. The chain carries TRBV18 and TRBJ1-5; the D gene is possibly TRBD1 (5 bases). The CDR3 is made up of 14 amino acids. The germline CDR1 and CDR2 sequences are KGHSH and LQKENI. V gave up 6 bases and J gave up 9 bases, with 18 bases separating them.

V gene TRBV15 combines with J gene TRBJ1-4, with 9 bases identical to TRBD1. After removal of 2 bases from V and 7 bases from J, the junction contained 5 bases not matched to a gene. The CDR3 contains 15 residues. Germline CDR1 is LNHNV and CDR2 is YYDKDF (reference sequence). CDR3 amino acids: CATSRPDRGGEKLFF. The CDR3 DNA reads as TGTGCCACCAGCAGACCGGACAGGGGCGGTGAAAAACTGTTTTTT. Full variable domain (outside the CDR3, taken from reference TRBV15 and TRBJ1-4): DAMVIQNPRYQVTQFGKPVTLSCSQTLNHNVMYWYQQKSSQAPKLLFHYYDKDFNNEADTPDNFQSRRPNTSFCFLDIRSPGLGDTAMYLCATSRPDRGGEKLFFGSGTQLSVL.

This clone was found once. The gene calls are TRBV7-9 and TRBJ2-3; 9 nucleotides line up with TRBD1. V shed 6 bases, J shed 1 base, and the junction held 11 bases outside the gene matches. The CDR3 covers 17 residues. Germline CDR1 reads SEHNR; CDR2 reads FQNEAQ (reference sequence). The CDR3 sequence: CASSKTGGYAGTDTQYF. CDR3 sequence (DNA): TGTGCCAGCAGTAAGACAGGGGGATATGCTGGCACAGATACGCAGTATTTT.

Here the CDR3 reads CASVRTSRNTGELFF. In DNA form, the CDR3 reads TGTGCCAGCGTCCGGACTAGCAGGAACACCGGGGAGCTGTTTTTT. This chain connects TRBV6-1 to TRBJ2-2; 8 bases map to TRBD2. Germline trimming cut 8 bases from V and 1 base from J; bases unmatched to any gene: 6. The CDR3 has 15 residues. Per germline, CDR1 MNHNS and CDR2 SASEGT.

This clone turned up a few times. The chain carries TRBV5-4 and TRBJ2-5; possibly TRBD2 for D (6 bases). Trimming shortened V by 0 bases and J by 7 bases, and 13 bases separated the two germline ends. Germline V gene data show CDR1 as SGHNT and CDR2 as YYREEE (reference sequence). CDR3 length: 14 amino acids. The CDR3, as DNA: TGTGCCAGCAGCTTGGAGACTAGTTCTGTGACCCAGTACTTC. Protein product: CASSLETSSVTQYF.

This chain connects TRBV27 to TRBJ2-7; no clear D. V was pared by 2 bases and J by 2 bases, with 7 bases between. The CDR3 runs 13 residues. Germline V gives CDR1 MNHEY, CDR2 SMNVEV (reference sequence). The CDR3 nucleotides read TGTGCCAGCAGTTTAGCCAGTCCCTACGAGCAGTACTTC. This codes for CASSLASPYEQYF.

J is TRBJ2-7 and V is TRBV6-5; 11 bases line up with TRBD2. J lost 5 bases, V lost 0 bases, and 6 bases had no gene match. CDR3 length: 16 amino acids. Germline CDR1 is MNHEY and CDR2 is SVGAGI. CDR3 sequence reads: CASSYSLAGALDEQYF. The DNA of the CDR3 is TGTGCCAGCAGTTACTCACTAGCGGGAGCTTTAGACGAGCAGTACTTC.

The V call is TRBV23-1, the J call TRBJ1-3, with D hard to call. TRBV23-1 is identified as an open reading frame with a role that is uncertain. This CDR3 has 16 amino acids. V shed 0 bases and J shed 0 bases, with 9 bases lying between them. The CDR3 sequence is CASSQSEGSSGNTIYF. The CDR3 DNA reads TGCGCCAGCAGTCAATCAGAGGGCAGCTCTGGAAACACCATATATTTT.

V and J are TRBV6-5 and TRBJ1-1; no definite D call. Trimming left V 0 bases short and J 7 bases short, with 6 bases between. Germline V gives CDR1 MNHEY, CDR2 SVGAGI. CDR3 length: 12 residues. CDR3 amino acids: CASSYSGDEAFF. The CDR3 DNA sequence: TGTGCCAGCAGTTACTCGGGAGATGAAGCTTTCTTT.

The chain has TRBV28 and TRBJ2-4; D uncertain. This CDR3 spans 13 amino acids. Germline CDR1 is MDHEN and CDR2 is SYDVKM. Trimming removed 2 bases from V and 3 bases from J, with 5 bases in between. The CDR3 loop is CASSLEVKNIQYF. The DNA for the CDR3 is TGTGCCAGCAGTTTAGAGGTCAAAAACATTCAGTACTTC.

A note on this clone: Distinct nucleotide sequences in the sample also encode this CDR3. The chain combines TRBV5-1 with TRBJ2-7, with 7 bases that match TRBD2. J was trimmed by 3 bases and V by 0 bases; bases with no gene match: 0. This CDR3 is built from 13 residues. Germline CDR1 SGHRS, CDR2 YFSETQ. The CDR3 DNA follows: TGCGCCAGCAGCTTGGCTAGCGGCTACGAGCAGTACTTC. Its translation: CASSLASGYEQYF.

Here the CDR3 reads CASSPDPRRDTIYF. In DNA, the CDR3 is TGTGCCAGCAGTCCAGACCCACGCAGGGACACCATATATTTT. The rearrangement links TRBV28 to TRBJ1-3, with a possible D match to TRBD1 (5 bases). The CDR3 runs 14 residues. With 5 bases removed from V and 8 bases from J, the gap between germline ends came to 16 bases. CDR1 is MDHEN and CDR2 is SYDVKM in the germline V gene.

The CDR3 DNA follows: TGTGCCAGCAGCTTCCACAGGGGGGAGACCCAGTACTTC. This gives the protein CASSFHRGETQYF. The chain combines TRBV7-6 with TRBJ2-5, with TRBD1 matching over 8 bases. The CDR3 sequence is 13 residues long. J was trimmed by 5 bases and V by 3 bases; bases with no gene match: 2. Germline V lookup: CDR1 SGHVS, CDR2 FNYEAQ.

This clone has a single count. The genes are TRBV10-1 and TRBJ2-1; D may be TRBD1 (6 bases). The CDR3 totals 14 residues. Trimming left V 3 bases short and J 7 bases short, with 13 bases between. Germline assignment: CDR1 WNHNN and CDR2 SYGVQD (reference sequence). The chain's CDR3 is CASSDRGYWNEQFF. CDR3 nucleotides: TGCGCCAGCAGTGACAGGGGTTACTGGAATGAGCAGTTCTTC.

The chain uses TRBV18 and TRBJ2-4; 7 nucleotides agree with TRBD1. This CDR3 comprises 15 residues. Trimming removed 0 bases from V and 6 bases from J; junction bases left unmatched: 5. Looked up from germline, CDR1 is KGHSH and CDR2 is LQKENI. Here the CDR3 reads CASSPPDRDGNIQYF. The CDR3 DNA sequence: TGTGCCAGCTCACCACCTGACAGGGACGGAAACATTCAGTACTTC.

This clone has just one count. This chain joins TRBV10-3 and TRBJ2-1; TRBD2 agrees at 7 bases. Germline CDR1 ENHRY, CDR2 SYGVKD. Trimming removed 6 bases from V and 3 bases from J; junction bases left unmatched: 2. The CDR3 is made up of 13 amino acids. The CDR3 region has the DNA TGTGCCATCAGAAAGCGGGACTACAATGAGCAGTTCTTC. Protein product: CAIRKRDYNEQFF.

DNA for the CDR3: TGCGCCAGCAGCTTGGCTACAGAGGGAGAGACCCAGTACTTC. Translation gives CASSLATEGETQYF. The chain combines TRBV5-1 with TRBJ2-5; the D gene is possibly TRBD2 (5 bases). Germline V CDR1 and CDR2: SGHRS, YFSETQ. Trimming shortened V by 0 bases and J by 4 bases, and 10 bases separated the two germline ends. This CDR3 comprises 14 residues.

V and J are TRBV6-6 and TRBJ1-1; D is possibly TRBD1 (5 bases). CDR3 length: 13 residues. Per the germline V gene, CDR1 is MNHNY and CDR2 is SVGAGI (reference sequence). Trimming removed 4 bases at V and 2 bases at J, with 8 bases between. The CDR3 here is CASSFTGNTEAFF. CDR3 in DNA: TGTGCCAGCAGTTTCACAGGAAACACTGAAGCTTTCTTT.

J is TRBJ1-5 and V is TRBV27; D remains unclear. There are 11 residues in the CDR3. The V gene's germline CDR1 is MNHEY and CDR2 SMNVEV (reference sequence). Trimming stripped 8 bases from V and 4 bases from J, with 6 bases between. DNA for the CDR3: TGTGCCAGCGGTCTAAATCAGCCCCAGCATTTT. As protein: CASGLNQPQHF.